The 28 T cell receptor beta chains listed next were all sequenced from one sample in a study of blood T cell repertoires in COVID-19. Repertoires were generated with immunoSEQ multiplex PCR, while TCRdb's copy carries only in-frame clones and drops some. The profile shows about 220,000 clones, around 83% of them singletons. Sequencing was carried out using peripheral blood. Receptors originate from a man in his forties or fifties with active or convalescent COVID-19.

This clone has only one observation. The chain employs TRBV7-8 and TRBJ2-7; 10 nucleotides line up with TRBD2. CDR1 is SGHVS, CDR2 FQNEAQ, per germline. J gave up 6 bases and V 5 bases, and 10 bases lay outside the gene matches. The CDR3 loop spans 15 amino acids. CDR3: CASSPIAGGYLEQYF. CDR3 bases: TGTGCCAGCAGCCCGATAGCGGGAGGTTATCTCGAGCAGTACTTC.

Here the CDR3 reads CASSPDSSNQPQHF. CDR3 DNA: TGTGCCAGCAGCCCGGACAGTAGCAATCAGCCCCAGCATTTT. The chain employs TRBV27 and TRBJ1-5; tentatively, D is TRBD1 (6 bases). The CDR3 has 14 amino acids. V was cut by 6 bases and J by 0 bases, with 9 bases left in between. Germline lookup yields CDR1 MNHEY and CDR2 SMNVEV (reference sequence).

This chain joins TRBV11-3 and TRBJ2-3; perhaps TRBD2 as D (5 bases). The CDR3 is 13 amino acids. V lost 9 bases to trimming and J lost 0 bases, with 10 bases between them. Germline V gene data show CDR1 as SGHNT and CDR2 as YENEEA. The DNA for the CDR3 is TGTGCCAGTCGGGGTGCTAGCACAGATACGCAGTATTTT. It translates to CASRGASTDTQYF. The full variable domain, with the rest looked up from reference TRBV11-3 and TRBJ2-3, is EAGVVQSPRYKIIEKKQPVAFWCNPISGHNTLYWYLQNLGQGPELLIRYENEEAVDDSQLPKDRFSAERLKGVDSTLKIQPAELGDSAVYLCASRGASTDTQYFGPGTRLTVL.

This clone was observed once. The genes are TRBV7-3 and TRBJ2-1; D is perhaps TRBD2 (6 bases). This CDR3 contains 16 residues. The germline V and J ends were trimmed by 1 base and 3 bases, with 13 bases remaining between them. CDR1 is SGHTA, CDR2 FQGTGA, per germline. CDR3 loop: CASSLMGPGLYNEQFF. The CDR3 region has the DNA TGTGCCAGCAGCTTAATGGGGCCGGGACTCTACAATGAGCAGTTCTTC.

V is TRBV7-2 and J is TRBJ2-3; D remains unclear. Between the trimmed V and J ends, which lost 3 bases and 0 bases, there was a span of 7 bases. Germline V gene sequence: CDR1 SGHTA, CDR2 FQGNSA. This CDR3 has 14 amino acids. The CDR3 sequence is CASSLLRSTDTQYF. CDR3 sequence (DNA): TGTGCCAGCAGCTTGTTGCGCAGCACAGATACGCAGTATTTT.

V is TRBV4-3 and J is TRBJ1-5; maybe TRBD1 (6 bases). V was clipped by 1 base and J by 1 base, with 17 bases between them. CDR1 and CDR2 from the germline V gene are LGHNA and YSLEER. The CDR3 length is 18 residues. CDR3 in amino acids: CASSQVVGTPGSNQPQHF. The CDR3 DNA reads TGCGCCAGCAGCCAAGTAGTAGGGACACCGGGGAGCAATCAGCCCCAGCATTTT.

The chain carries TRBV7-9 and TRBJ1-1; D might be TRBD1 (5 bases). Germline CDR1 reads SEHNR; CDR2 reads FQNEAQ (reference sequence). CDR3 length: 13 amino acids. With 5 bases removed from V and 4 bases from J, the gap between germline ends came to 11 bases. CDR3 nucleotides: TGTGCCAGCAGCCTGGCTCAGGGCACTGAAGCTTTCTTT. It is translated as CASSLAQGTEAFF.

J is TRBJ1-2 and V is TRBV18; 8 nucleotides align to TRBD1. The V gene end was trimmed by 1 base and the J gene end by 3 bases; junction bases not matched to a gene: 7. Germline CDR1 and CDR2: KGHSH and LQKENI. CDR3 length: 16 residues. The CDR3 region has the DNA TGTGCCAGCTCACCACAGCGGGGACAGGATTACTATGGCTACACCTTC. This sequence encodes CASSPQRGQDYYGYTF.

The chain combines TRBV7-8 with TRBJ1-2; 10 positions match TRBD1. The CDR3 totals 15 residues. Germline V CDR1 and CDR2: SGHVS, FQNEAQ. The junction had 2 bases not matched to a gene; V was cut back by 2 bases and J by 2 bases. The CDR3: CASSLRDRGNYGYTF. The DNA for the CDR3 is TGTGCCAGCAGCTTAAGGGACAGGGGCAACTATGGCTACACCTTC.

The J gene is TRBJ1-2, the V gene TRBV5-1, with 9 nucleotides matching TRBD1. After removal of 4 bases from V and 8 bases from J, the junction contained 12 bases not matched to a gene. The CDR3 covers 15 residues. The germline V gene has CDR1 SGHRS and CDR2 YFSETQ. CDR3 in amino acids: CASSLLGTGTGGYTF. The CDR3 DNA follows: TGCGCCAGCAGCCTACTCGGGACAGGGACCGGAGGCTACACCTTC.

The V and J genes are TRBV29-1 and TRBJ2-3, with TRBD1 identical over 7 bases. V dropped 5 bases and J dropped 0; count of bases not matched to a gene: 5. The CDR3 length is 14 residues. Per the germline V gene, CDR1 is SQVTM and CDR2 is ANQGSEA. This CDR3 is CSVTRQGSTDTQYF. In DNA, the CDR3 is TGCAGCGTTACAAGACAGGGTAGCACAGATACGCAGTATTTT.

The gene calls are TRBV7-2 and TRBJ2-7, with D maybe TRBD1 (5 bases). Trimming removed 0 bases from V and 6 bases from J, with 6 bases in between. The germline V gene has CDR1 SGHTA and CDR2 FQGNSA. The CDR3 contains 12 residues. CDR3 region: CASSLAGAEQYF. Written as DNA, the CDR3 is TGTGCCAGCAGCTTAGCAGGGGCCGAGCAGTACTTC.

The CDR3, as DNA: TGTGCCAGCAGCAAAGGACGGACAGGGGGCAGGAACACTGAAGCTTTCTTT. This sequence encodes CASSKGRTGGRNTEAFF. The J gene is TRBJ1-1, the V gene TRBV21-1; the D call in the table, TRBD1, was not verified against the DNA. TRBV21-1 is noted as a pseudogene. The CDR3 has 17 amino acids.

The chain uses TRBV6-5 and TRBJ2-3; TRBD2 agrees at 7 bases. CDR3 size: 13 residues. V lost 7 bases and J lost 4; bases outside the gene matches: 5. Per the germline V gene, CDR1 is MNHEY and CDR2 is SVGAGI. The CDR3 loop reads CASTTTSPDTQYF. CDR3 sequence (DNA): TGTGCCAGCACTACGACTAGCCCAGATACGCAGTATTTT.

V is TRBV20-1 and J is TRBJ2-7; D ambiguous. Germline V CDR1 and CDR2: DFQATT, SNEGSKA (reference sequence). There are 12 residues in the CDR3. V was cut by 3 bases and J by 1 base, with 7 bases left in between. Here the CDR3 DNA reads TGCAGTGCTAGTCCCAGTTCCTACGAGCAGTACGTC. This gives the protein CSASPSSYEQYV.

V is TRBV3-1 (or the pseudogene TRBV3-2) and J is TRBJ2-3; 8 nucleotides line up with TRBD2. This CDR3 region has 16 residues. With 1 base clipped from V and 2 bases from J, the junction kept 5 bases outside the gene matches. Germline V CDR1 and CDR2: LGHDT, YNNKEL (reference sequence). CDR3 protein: CASSQAGGLLTDTQYF. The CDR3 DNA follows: TGTGCCAGCAGCCAAGCGGGGGGGTTACTCACAGATACGCAGTATTTT.

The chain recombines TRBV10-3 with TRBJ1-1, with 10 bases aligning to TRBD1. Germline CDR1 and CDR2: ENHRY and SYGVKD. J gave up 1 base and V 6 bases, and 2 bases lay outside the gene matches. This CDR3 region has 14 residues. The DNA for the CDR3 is TGTGCCATCAGACGGGACAGGGGGAACACTGAAGCTTTCTTT. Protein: CAIRRDRGNTEAFF.

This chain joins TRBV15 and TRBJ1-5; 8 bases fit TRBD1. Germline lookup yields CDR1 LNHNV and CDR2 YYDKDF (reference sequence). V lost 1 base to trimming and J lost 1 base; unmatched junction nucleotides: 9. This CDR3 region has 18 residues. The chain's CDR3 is CATSRAGQGLISNQPQHF. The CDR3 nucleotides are TGTGCCACCAGCAGAGCAGGACAGGGCCTAATAAGCAATCAGCCCCAGCATTTT.

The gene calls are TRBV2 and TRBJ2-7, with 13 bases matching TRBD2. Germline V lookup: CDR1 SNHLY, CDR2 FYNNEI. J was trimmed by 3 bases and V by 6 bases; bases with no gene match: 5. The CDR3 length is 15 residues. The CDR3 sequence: CASSAGTSGNYEQYV. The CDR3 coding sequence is TGTGCCAGCAGCGCCGGGACTAGCGGGAACTACGAGCAGTACGTC.

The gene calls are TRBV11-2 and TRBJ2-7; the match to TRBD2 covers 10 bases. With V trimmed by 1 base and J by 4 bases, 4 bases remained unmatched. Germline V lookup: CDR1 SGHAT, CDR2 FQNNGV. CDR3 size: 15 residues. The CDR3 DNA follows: TGTGCCAGCAGCTTAGGTTCTAGCGGGGGTTACGAGCAGTACGTC. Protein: CASSLGSSGGYEQYV.

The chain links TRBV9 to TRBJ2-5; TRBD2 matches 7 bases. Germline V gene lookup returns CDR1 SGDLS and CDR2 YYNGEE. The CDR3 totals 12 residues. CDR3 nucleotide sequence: TGTGCACCTCCAGCGGGACAAGAGACCCAGTACTTC. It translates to CAPPAGQETQYF.

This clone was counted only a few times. CDR3 in DNA: TGCGCCAGCAGCTTGGGGGCGGGAGAGACCCAGTACTTC. It encodes CASSLGAGETQYF. The V gene is TRBV5-1, the J gene TRBJ2-5; D possibly corresponds to TRBD2 (5 bases). The CDR3 is 13 residues long. CDR1 is SGHRS, CDR2 YFSETQ, per germline. With 0 bases removed from V and 4 bases from J, the gap between germline ends came to 7 bases.

CDR3 sequence reads: CASSVAAQGLGYTF. Here the CDR3 DNA reads TGTGCCAGCAGCGTAGCTGCCCAGGGGTTAGGCTACACCTTC. V usage is TRBV9 and J usage is TRBJ1-2; D perhaps matches TRBD1 (6 bases). Per germline, CDR1 SGDLS and CDR2 YYNGEE. This CDR3 spans 14 amino acids. V dropped 0 bases and J dropped 8 bases, with 14 bases sitting between them.

The CDR3 reads CASSVPGSINYGYTF. CDR3 nucleotide sequence: TGTGCCAGCAGCGTACCGGGATCTATAAACTATGGCTACACCTTC. The rearrangement links TRBV7-9 to TRBJ1-2; D gene ambiguous. V lost 5 bases and J lost 2, with 15 bases in between. The CDR3 extends over 15 amino acids. Germline V gives CDR1 SEHNR, CDR2 FQNEAQ (reference sequence). Using reference TRBV7-9 and TRBJ1-2 for the parts outside the CDR3, the full variable domain is DTGVSQNPRHKITKRGQNVTFRCDPISEHNRLYWYRQTLGQGPEFLTYFQNEAQLEKSRLLSDRFSAERPKGSFSTLEIQRTEQGDSAMYLCASSVPGSINYGYTFGSGTRLTVV.

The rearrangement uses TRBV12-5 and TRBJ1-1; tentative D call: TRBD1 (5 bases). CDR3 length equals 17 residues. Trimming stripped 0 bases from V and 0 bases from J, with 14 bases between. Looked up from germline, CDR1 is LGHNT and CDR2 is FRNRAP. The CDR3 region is CASGLVSGRTMNTEAFF. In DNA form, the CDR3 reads TGTGCTAGTGGTTTGGTTTCAGGGAGGACCATGAACACTGAAGCTTTCTTT.

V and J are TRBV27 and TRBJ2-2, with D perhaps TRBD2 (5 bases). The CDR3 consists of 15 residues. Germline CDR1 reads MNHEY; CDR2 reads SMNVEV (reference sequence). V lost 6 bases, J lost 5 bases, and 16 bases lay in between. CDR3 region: CASREKTTPTGELFF. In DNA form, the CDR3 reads TGTGCCAGCAGGGAAAAGACTACCCCAACCGGGGAGCTGTTTTTT.

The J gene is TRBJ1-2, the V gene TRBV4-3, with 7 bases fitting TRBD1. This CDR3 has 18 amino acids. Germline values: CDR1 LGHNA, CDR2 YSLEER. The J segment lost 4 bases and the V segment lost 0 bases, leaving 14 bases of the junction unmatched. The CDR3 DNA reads TGCGCCAGCAGCCAAGAACGGGGGCGAGAGACAGGGATCTATGGCTACACCTTC. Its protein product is CASSQERGRETGIYGYTF.

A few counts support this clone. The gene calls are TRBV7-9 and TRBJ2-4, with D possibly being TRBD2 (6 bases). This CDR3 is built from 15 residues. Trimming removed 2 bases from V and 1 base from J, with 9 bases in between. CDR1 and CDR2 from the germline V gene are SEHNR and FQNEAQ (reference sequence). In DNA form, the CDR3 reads TGTGCCAGCAGCTTAATAGGAGGGGCCAAAAACATTCAGTACTTC. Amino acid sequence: CASSLIGGAKNIQYF.